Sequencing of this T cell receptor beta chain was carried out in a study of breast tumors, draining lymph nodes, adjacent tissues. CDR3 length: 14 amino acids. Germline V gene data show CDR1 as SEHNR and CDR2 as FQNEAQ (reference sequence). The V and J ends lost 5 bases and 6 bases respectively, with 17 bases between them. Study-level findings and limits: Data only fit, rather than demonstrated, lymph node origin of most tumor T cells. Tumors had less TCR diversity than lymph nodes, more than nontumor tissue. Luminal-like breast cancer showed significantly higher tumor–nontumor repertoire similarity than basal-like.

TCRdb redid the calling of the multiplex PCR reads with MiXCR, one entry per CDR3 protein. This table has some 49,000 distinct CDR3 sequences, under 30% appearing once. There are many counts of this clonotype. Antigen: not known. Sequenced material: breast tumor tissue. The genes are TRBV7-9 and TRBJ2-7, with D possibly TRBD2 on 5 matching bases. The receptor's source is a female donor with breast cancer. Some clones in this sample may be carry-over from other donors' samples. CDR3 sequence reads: CASSRGWALCEQYF. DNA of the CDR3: TGTGCCAGCAGCCGCGGGTGGGCCCTTTGCGAGCAGTACTTC.